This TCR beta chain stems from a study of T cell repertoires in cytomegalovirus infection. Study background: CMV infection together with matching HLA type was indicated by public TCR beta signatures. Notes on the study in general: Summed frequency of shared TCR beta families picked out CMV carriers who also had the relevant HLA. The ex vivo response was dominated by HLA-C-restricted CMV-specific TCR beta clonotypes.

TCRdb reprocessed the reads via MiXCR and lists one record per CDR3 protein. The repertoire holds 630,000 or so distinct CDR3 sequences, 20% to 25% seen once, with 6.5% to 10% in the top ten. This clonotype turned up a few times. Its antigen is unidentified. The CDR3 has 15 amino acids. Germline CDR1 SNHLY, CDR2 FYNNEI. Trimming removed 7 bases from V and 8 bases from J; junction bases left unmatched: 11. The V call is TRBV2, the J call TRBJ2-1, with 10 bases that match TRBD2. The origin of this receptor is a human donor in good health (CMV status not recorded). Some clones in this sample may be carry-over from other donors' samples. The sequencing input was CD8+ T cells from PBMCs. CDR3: CASTGPSGGRHEQFF. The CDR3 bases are TGTGCCAGCACCGGGCCTAGCGGGGGTCGCCATGAGCAGTTCTTC.